These 5 T cell receptor beta chains originate from one sample sequenced in a study of technical replicates of blood from a few donors. Using immunoSEQ multiplex PCR, the repertoire was profiled, and TCRdb retains in-frame clones only, with some absent. The sample has approximately 73,000 clones; about 90% are singletons. The sample consisted of T cells isolated from PBMCs. The source of these receptors is a human donor in good health.

This sequence joins TRBV5-1 and TRBJ2-1; the D is unclear. CDR1 and CDR2 (germline): SGHRS, YFSETQ. This CDR3 is 11 amino acids long. Trimming removed 3 bases from V and 5 bases from J, with 3 bases in between. CDR3 in amino acids: CASSYNNEQFF. The CDR3 nucleotides are TGCGCCAGCAGCTACAACAATGAGCAGTTCTTC.

The gene calls are TRBV2 and TRBJ2-1; D is perhaps TRBD2 (6 bases). This CDR3 spans 14 amino acids. CDR1 and CDR2 (germline): SNHLY, FYNNEI. V shed 4 bases and J shed 5 bases, with 12 bases lying between them. This CDR3 is CASSGVAANNEQFF. CDR3 nucleotide sequence: TGTGCCAGCAGTGGAGTAGCGGCGAACAATGAGCAGTTCTTC.

The V call is TRBV4-1, the J call TRBJ2-2; TRBD2 matches at 9 bases. Trimming removed 8 bases from V and 5 bases from J; junction bases left unmatched: 6. The germline CDR1 and CDR2 sequences are MGHRA and YSYEKL. The length of the CDR3 is 14 residues. The CDR3 coding sequence is TGCGCCAGCGGCTTAGCGGGAGAGACCGGGGAGCTGTTTTTT. This encodes CASGLAGETGELFF.

The chain is built from TRBV6-1 and TRBJ1-2; 8 bases are a match to TRBD1. The junction had 8 bases not matched to a gene; V was cut back by 2 bases and J by 6 bases. Germline V gives CDR1 MNHNS, CDR2 SASEGT. CDR3 length: 15 amino acids. CDR3 region: CASSEKGQGANGYTF. The CDR3 bases are TGTGCCAGCAGTGAAAAGGGGCAGGGGGCCAATGGCTACACCTTC.

The chain couples TRBV27 to TRBJ2-5; D not certain. This CDR3 region has 10 residues. Germline CDR1 reads MNHEY; CDR2 reads SMNVEV (reference sequence). V dropped 4 bases and J dropped 5 bases, with 2 bases sitting between them. The DNA for the CDR3 is TGTGCCAGCAGTTCTGAGACCCAGTACTTC. This gives the protein CASSSETQYF.